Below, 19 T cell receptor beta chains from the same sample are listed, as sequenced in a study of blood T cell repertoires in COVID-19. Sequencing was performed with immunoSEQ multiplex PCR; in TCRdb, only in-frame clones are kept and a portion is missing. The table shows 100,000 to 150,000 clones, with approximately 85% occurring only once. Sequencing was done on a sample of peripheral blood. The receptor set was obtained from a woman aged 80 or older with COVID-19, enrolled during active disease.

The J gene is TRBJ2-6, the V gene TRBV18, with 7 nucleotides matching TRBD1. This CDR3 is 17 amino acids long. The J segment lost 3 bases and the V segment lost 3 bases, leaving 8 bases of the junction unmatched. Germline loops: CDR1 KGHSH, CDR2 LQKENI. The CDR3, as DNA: TGTGCCAGCTCACCCGGGACAGCCGGAGGTGGGGCCAACGTCCTGACTTTC. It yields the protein CASSPGTAGGGANVLTF. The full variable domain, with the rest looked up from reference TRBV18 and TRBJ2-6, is NAGVMQNPRHLVRRRGQEARLRCSPMKGHSHVYWYRQLPEEGLKFMVYLQKENIIDESGMPKERFSAEFPKEGPSILRIQQVVRGDSAAYFCASSPGTAGGGANVLTFGAGSRLTVL.

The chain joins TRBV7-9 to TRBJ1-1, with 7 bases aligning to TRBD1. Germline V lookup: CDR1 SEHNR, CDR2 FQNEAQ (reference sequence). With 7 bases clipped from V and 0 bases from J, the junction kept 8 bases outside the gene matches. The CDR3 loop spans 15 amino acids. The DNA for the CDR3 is TGTGCCAGCAAGTACCTACAGGGGTTGAACACTGAAGCTTTCTTT. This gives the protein CASKYLQGLNTEAFF.

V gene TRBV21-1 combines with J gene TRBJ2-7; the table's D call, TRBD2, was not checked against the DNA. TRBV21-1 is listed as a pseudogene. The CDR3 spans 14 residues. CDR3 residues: CASRVGAPFYEQYF. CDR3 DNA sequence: TGTGCCAGCAGAGTTGGAGCCCCCTTCTACGAGCAGTACTTC.

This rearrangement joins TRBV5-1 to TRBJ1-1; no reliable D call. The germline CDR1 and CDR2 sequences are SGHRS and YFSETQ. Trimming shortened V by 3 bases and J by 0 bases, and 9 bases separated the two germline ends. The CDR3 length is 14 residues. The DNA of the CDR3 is TGCGCCAGCAGCTCGTCCGTATTGAACACTGAAGCTTTCTTT. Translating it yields CASSSSVLNTEAFF.

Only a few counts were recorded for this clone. CDR3: CASSPSDTFSYEQYF. Written as DNA, the CDR3 is TGTGCCAGCAGTCCCTCAGACACCTTCTCCTACGAGCAGTACTTC. The V and J genes are TRBV6-2 or TRBV6-3 and TRBJ2-7; no reliable D call. CDR3 length: 15 amino acids. The V and J ends lost 5 bases and 0 bases respectively, with 14 bases between them. The germline gives CDR1 MNHEY, CDR2 SVGEGT.

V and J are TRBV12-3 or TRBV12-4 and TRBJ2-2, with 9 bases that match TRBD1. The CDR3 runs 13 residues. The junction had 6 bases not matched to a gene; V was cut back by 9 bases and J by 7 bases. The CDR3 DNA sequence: TGTGCCAGTTACAGGGGGCTTGACGGGGAGCTGTTTTTT. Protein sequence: CASYRGLDGELFF.

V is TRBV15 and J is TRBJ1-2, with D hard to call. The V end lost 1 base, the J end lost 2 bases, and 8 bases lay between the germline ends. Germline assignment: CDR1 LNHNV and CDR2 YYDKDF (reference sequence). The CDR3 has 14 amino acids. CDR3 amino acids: CATSRVSVNYGYTF. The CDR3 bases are TGTGCCACCAGCAGAGTCTCCGTAAACTATGGCTACACCTTC. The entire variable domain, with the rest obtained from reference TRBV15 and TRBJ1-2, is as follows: DAMVIQNPRYQVTQFGKPVTLSCSQTLNHNVMYWYQQKSSQAPKLLFHYYDKDFNNEADTPDNFQSRRPNTSFCFLDIRSPGLGDTAMYLCATSRVSVNYGYTFGSGTRLTVV.

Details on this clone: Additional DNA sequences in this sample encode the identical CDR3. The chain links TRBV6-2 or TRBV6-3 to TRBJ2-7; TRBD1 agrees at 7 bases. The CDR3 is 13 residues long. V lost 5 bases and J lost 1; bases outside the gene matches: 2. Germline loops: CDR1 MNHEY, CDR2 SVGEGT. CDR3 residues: CASSRGQSYEQYF. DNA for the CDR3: TGTGCCAGCAGTCGGGGACAGTCCTACGAGCAGTACTTC.

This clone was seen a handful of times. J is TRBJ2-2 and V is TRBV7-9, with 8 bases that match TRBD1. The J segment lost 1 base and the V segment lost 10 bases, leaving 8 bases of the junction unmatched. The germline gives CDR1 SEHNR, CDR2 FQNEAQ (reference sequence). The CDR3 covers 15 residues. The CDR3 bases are TGTGCCACCGACAGGGGCGGCTTGAACACCGGGGAGCTGTTTTTT. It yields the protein CATDRGGLNTGELFF.

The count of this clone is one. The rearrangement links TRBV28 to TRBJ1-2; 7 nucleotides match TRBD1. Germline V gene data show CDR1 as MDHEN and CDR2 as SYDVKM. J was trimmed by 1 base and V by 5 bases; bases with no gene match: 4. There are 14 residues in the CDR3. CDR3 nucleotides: TGTGCCAGCAGTGGAGGGGGCGTTAACTATGGCTACACCTTC. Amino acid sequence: CASSGGGVNYGYTF.

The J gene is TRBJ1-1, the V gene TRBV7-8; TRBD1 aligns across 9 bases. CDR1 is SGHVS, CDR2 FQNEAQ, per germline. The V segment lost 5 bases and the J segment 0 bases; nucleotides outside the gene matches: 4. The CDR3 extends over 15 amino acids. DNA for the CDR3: TGTGCCAGCAGCCGAGGACAGGGGCTGAACACTGAAGCTTTCTTT. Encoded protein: CASSRGQGLNTEAFF.

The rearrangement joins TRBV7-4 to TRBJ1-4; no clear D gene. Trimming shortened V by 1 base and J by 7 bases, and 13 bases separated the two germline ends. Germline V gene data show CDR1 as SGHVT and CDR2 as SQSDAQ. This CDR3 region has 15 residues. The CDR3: CASSLEAGGSEKLFF. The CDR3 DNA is TGTGCCAGCAGCTTAGAGGCTGGTGGGAGTGAAAAACTGTTTTTT.

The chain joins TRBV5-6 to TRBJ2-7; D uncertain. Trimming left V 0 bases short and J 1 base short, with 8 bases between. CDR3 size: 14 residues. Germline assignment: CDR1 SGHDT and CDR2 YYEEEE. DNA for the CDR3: TGTGCCAGCAGCTTGGGGCAGGAATCCTACGAGCAGTACTTC. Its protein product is CASSLGQESYEQYF.

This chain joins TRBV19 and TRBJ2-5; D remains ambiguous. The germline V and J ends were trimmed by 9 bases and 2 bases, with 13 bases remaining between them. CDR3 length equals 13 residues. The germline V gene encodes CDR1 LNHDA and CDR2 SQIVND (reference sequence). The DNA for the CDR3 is TGTGCCAGGAAATCGACACCGCAAGAGACCCAGTACTTC. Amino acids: CARKSTPQETQYF.

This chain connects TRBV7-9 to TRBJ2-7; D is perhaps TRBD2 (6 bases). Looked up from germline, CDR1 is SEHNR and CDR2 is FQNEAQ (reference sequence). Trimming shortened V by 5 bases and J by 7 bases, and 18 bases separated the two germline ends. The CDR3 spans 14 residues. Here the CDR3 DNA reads TGTGCCAGCAGCCTAAGGGAGCTAGGAGGGGAGCAGTACTTC. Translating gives CASSLRELGGEQYF.

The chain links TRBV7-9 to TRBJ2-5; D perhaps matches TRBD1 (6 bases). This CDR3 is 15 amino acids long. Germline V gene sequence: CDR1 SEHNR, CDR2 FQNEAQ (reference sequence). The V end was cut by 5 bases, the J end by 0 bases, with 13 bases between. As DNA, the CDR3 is TGTGCCAGCAGCACAGACAGGCCGTACCAAGAGACCCAGTACTTC. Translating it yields CASSTDRPYQETQYF.

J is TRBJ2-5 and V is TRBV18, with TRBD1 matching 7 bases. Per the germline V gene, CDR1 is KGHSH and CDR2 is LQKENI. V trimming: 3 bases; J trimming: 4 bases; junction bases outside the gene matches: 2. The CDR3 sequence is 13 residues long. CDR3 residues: CASSPGQLETQYF. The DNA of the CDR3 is TGTGCCAGCTCACCGGGACAGCTAGAGACCCAGTACTTC.

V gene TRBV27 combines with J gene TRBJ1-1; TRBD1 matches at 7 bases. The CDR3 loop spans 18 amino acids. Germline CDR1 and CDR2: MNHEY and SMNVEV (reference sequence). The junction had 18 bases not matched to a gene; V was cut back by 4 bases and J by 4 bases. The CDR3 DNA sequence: TGTGCCAGCAGTTCCCGCATACCCCAGGACAGGCGAGGCACTGAAGCTTTCTTT. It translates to CASSSRIPQDRRGTEAFF.

CDR3 region: CASRDIIAGASYEQYF. The CDR3, as DNA: TGTGCCAGCAGGGATATTATAGCGGGGGCATCCTACGAGCAGTACTTC. The V gene is TRBV2, the J gene TRBJ2-7; TRBD2 matches 9 bases. The CDR3 extends over 16 amino acids. With 6 bases clipped from V and 1 base from J, the junction kept 10 bases outside the gene matches. Germline V gene sequence: CDR1 SNHLY, CDR2 FYNNEI.